This TCR beta chain emerged from a study of CD8+CD57+ T cells in acquired aplastic anemia. Study background: DNA per sorted CD4+ or CD8+ sample ranged about 0.19 to 30 ug, averaging around 3.1 ug.

Both TCR beta VDJ combination and CDR3 sequence profiling were carried out. Genomic DNA was the template for this profiling. TCRdb called the reads again in MiXCR, with one record for every CDR3 protein. The data hold around 120,000 distinct CDR3 sequences, with 30% to 45% observed a single time. The CDR3 loop spans 17 amino acids. Germline trimming cut 5 bases from V and 1 base from J; bases unmatched to any gene: 12. CDR1 is SGHDN and CDR2 is FVKESK in the germline V gene. This clonotype was recorded a few times. All patients picked for sequencing had shown, by flow cytometry, an expansion of CD8+CD57+ cells.

What was sequenced was sorted CD4+, CD8+, or CD8+CD57+ T cells (not recorded which) from PBMCs. The sequence came from a human donor with aplastic anemia. The rearrangement joins TRBV14 to TRBJ1-1, with 8 bases matching TRBD1. The CDR3 protein is CASSARDRRSRNTEAFF. The CDR3 nucleotides are TGTGCCAGCAGCGCCCGGGACAGGCGGTCTAGGAACACTGAAGCTTTCTTT.